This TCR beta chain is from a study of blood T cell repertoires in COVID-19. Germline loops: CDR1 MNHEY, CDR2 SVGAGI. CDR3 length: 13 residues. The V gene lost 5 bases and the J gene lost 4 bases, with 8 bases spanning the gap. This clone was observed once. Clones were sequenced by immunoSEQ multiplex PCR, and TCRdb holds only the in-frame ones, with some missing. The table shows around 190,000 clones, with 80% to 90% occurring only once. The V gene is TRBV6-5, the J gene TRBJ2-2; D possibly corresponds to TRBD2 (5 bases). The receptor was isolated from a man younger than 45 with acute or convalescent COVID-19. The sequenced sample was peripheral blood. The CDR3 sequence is CASSKGVTGELFF. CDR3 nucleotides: TGTGCCAGCAGTAAGGGAGTCACCGGGGAGCTGTTTTTT.